This TCR beta chain was captured by sequencing in a study of CD8 T cells in Susac syndrome. Peripheral blood CD8+ and CD4+ T cells were profiled by TCR beta sequencing. As controls, healthy donors matched for age and sex were used. Random hexamers were used to reverse transcribe 0.5 to 1 ug of RNA. TCRdb used MiXCR to reprocess the immunoSEQ multiplex PCR reads, holding one entry per CDR3 protein. The table shows some 120,000 distinct CDR3 sequences, with about 94% occurring only once. The V gene lost 5 bases and the J gene lost 1 base, with 12 bases spanning the gap. Germline-derived CDR1 and CDR2 are SGHDT and YYEEEE. The CDR3 is 14 residues long.

The sequence was collected from a human donor in good health. The sample taken for sequencing was CD4+ T cells from PBMCs. The chain employs TRBV5-6 and TRBJ1-1; tentatively, D is TRBD1 (5 bases). The CDR3 reads CASRLRGWNTEAFF. CDR3 coding DNA: TGTGCCAGCAGACTAAGGGGTTGGAACACTGAAGCTTTCTTT.